The next 28 T cell receptor beta chains were all read from a single sample in a study of CD8+ T cells in alopecia areata (dated by TCRdb to the late 2010s). Read against the paper, the sample's time point label means: around 24 weeks on oral tofacitinib. This specimen's treatment or condition label, per the study, means: oral pan-JAK inhibitor, 5-10 mg twice daily. Preparation of the library involved the immunoSEQ multiplex PCR assay. For TCR sequencing, RNA was extracted from every sample and reverse transcribed into cDNA to serve as template. The table was pulled from immuneACCESS by TCRdb, which kept in-frame rearrangements only. Such tables lose some clones; where checked, under half of the loss comes from unresolved V genes, and the rest has no known cause. Recorded for this sample are 150,000 to 200,000 clones; 60% to 75% of them occurred a single time. The ten largest clones capture approximately 15% of the sample.

This specimen consisted of CD4+ T cells sorted from blood, obtained at week 24, from a patient treated with tofacitinib. All receptors derive from a human donor with alopecia areata.

The CDR3 nucleotides read TGCGCCAGCAACACCATTGGGGGGCCTCGAAAGGGCTACACCTTC. Translating it yields CASNTIGGPRKGYTF. J is TRBJ1-2 and V is TRBV4-1; TRBD1 is a possible D gene (6 bases). The germline V and J ends were trimmed by 7 bases and 8 bases, with 23 bases remaining between them. The CDR3 is 15 amino acids. Germline V gene lookup returns CDR1 MGHRA and CDR2 YSYEKL.

The genes are TRBV6-1 and TRBJ2-5; TRBD1 is a possible D gene (6 bases). The CDR3 consists of 14 residues. Germline loops: CDR1 MNHNS, CDR2 SASEGT. Trimming left V 5 bases short and J 3 bases short, with 13 bases between. As DNA, the CDR3 is TGTGCCAGCAGTCAAGGACAGTTGAAAGAGACCCAGTACTTC. This codes for CASSQGQLKETQYF.

V is TRBV6-1 and J is TRBJ2-7, with 7 bases that match TRBD2. Germline CDR1 reads MNHNS; CDR2 reads SASEGT. J gave up 7 bases and V 5 bases, and 14 bases lay outside the gene matches. CDR3 size: 15 residues. The CDR3 nucleotides are TGTGCCAGCAGTACTCGGGACTTCGGGAGGAGAGAGCAGTACTTC. It yields the protein CASSTRDFGRREQYF.

The chain has TRBV15 and TRBJ2-3; D is perhaps TRBD2 (6 bases). The ends were cut back, 0 bases at V and 1 base at J, with 8 bases in the middle. This CDR3 has 15 amino acids. The V gene's germline CDR1 is LNHNV and CDR2 YYDKDF (reference sequence). The CDR3 DNA reads as TGTGCCACCAGCAGAGATGGCGGGGGCACAGATACGCAGTATTTT. Protein: CATSRDGGGTDTQYF.

The chain is built from TRBV9 and TRBJ1-5; D remains unclear. Deletions cut 0 bases from V and 7 bases from J, with 11 bases between. Germline assignment: CDR1 SGDLS and CDR2 YYNGEE. This CDR3 is built from 14 residues. CDR3 coding DNA: TGTGCCAGCAGCGTAGACGTTGGGGAGCAGCCCCAGCATTTT. This translates into CASSVDVGEQPQHF.

The V call is TRBV29-1, the J call TRBJ1-2; D is ambiguous. Germline V gene sequence: CDR1 SQVTM, CDR2 ANQGSEA. The V end was cut by 7 bases, the J end by 9 bases, with 24 bases between. This CDR3 has 14 residues. This CDR3 is CSAYSTASKRSYTF. CDR3 bases: TGCAGCGCGTATAGCACAGCCTCGAAAAGGAGCTACACCTTC. Drawing the rest from reference TRBV29-1 and TRBJ1-2, the complete variable domain is SAVISQKPSRDICQRGTSLTIQCQVDSQVTMMFWYRQQPGQSLTLIATANQGSEATYESGFVIDKFPISRPNLTFSTLTVSNMSPEDSSIYLCSAYSTASKRSYTFGSGTRLTVV.

This clone turned up a few times. The V gene is TRBV19, the J gene TRBJ2-2; TRBD2 agrees at 8 bases. The CDR3 runs 17 residues. Germline CDR1 LNHDA, CDR2 SQIVND (reference sequence). The trim removed 6 bases at V and 5 bases at J, leaving 14 bases unmatched. CDR3 sequence: CASRPPRGARGTGELFF. The CDR3 nucleotides read TGTGCCAGTAGACCCCCGCGGGGGGCGAGGGGAACCGGGGAGCTGTTTTTT.

This rearrangement joins TRBV27 to TRBJ2-3, with 8 bases matching TRBD1. In germline, CDR1 is MNHEY, CDR2 SMNVEV (reference sequence). V lost 6 bases to trimming and J lost 11 bases; unmatched junction nucleotides: 7. CDR3 size: 12 residues. CDR3 amino acids: CASSATGVMQYF. In nucleotides, the CDR3 is TGTGCCAGCAGCGCGACAGGGGTTATGCAGTATTTT.

This chain links TRBV29-1 with TRBJ2-1; D could derive from TRBD1 or TRBD2 (7 bases each). Germline assignment: CDR1 SQVTM and CDR2 ANQGSEA. V was shortened by 5 bases and J by 9 bases, with 20 bases between the two germline ends. This CDR3 is 14 amino acids long. CDR3 DNA sequence: TGCAGCGTTTTTCCCAGGGGGGGTCGTACTGAGCAGTTCTTC. The encoded protein is CSVFPRGGRTEQFF.

V gene TRBV29-1 combines with J gene TRBJ1-1; tentatively, D is TRBD1 (6 bases). CDR1 and CDR2 from the germline V gene are SQVTM and ANQGSEA. This CDR3 region has 12 residues. Trimming took off 6 bases at V and 1 base at J, with 9 bases between the two ends. The CDR3 DNA reads TGCAGCGTCTGGGACACGAACACTGAAGCTTTCTTT. This gives the protein CSVWDTNTEAFF.

The chain links TRBV4-2 to TRBJ2-3; 8 nucleotides agree with TRBD2. Germline values: CDR1 LGHNA, CDR2 YNFKEQ. V shed 5 bases and J 3 bases; nucleotides not matched to a gene: 7. This CDR3 is 15 amino acids long. CDR3 in amino acids: CASSAGGLRTDTQYF. DNA for the CDR3: TGTGCCAGCAGCGCGGGGGGCCTGAGAACAGATACGCAGTATTTT.

V is TRBV29-1 and J is TRBJ1-1; no definite D call. Trimming took off 6 bases at V and 10 bases at J, with 18 bases between the two ends. The CDR3 is made up of 12 amino acids. Per the germline V gene, CDR1 is SQVTM and CDR2 is ANQGSEA. CDR3 nucleotides: TGCAGCGTGGCCCTAATGGCCAGCTCAGCTTTCTTT. Encoded protein: CSVALMASSAFF.

Remarks on this clone: In the same sample, other DNA sequences code for this CDR3. The chain combines TRBV30 with TRBJ2-7; D is unresolved. The germline V gene has CDR1 GTSNPN and CDR2 SVGIG (reference sequence). V lost 0 bases and J 3 bases, leaving 6 bases between the germline ends. The CDR3 consists of 12 residues. CDR3: CAWSVGSYEQYF. CDR3 bases: TGTGCCTGGAGTGTGGGCAGCTACGAGCAGTACTTC.

This chain uses TRBV4-1 with TRBJ2-3, with D unclear. Germline CDR1 reads MGHRA; CDR2 reads YSYEKL. Trimming shortened V by 3 bases and J by 9 bases, and 22 bases separated the two germline ends. This CDR3 contains 16 residues. CDR3: CASSQVGGSQINTQYF. The DNA for the CDR3 is TGCGCCAGCAGCCAGGTAGGCGGCAGCCAGATCAACACGCAGTATTTT.

The chain employs TRBV7-2 and TRBJ2-7; D is uncertain. The CDR3 has 11 residues. CDR1 and CDR2 (germline): SGHTA, FQGNSA. The V gene lost 5 bases and the J gene lost 3 bases, with 5 bases spanning the gap. The CDR3 is CASSAHYEQYF. The DNA of the CDR3 is TGTGCCAGCAGCGCCCACTACGAGCAGTACTTC. The full variable domain, in which reference TRBV7-2 and TRBJ2-7 provide the parts outside the CDR3, is GAGVSQSPSNKVTEKGKDVELRCDPISGHTALYWYRQSLGQGLEFLIYFQGNSAPDKSGLPSDRFSAERTGGSVSTLTIQRTQQEDSAVYLCASSAHYEQYFGPGTRLTVT.

This chain joins TRBV29-1 and TRBJ1-1; 7 nucleotides line up with TRBD1. This CDR3 has 15 residues. Germline V gives CDR1 SQVTM, CDR2 ANQGSEA. Trimming cost V 6 bases and J 2 bases; bases outside gene matches: 12. CDR3 amino acids: CSVALRTGTNTEAFF. DNA of the CDR3: TGCAGCGTCGCCCTGAGGACAGGAACAAACACTGAAGCTTTCTTT.

The chain is built from TRBV30 and TRBJ1-2; D ambiguous. The germline V gene encodes CDR1 GTSNPN and CDR2 SVGIG (reference sequence). This CDR3 region has 14 residues. Trimming removed 2 bases from V and 3 bases from J, with 13 bases in between. DNA for the CDR3: TGTGCCTGGAGTATCGATGGACGGGACTATGGCTACACCTTC. Translated: CAWSIDGRDYGYTF.

The sample holds a few counts of this clone. At one end the junction does not follow the germline gene, possibly because of a read error. The V and J genes are TRBV30 and TRBJ1-2; D call uncertain. The CDR3 runs 11 residues. Germline V gene lookup returns CDR1 GTSNPN and CDR2 SVGIG (reference sequence). The CDR3 DNA is TGTGCCTGGAGTCAAAACTCTGGCTACACCTTC. It codes for CAWSQNSGYTF. Full variable domain (remainder filled in from reference TRBV30 and TRBJ1-2): SQTIHQWPATLVQPVGSPLSLECTVEGTSNPNLYWYRQAAGRGLQLLFYSVGIGQISSEVPQNLSASRPQDRQFILSSKKLLLSDSGFYLCAWSQNSGYTFGSGTRLTVV.

The CDR3 DNA follows: TGTGCCAGCTCACCCCGGGGACAGGGGGACAATCAGCCCCAGCATTTT. It yields the protein CASSPRGQGDNQPQHF. The rearrangement links TRBV18 to TRBJ1-5; 11 bases fit TRBD1. This CDR3 contains 16 residues. Germline V gene sequence: CDR1 KGHSH, CDR2 LQKENI. The ends lost 3 bases at V and 3 bases at J; junction bases unmatched: 4. The full variable domain, completed using reference TRBV18 and TRBJ1-5, is NAGVMQNPRHLVRRRGQEARLRCSPMKGHSHVYWYRQLPEEGLKFMVYLQKENIIDESGMPKERFSAEFPKEGPSILRIQQVVRGDSAAYFCASSPRGQGDNQPQHFGDGTRLSIL.

This chain links TRBV30 with TRBJ1-1, with D possibly matching TRBD1 (6 bases). V was clipped by 0 bases and J by 5 bases, with 16 bases between them. This CDR3 has 15 residues. CDR1 and CDR2 (germline): GTSNPN, SVGIG (reference sequence). The CDR3 DNA reads as TGTGCCTGGAGTGTACTAGGGGGGCTTCCGACTGAAGCTTTCTTT. Protein sequence: CAWSVLGGLPTEAFF.

This CDR3 is CASSRERNLYQETQYF. The CDR3 nucleotides are TGTGCCAGCTCTAGGGAACGAAACCTGTACCAAGAGACCCAGTACTTC. The chain carries TRBV6-6 and TRBJ2-5, with no clear D. The CDR3 has 16 amino acids. Germline CDR1 reads MNHNY; CDR2 reads SVGAGI (reference sequence). V gave up 8 bases and J gave up 0 bases, with 19 bases separating them.

The chain links TRBV5-1 to TRBJ1-4; 9 bases are a match to TRBD1. Germline values: CDR1 SGHRS, CDR2 YFSETQ. The CDR3 loop spans 18 amino acids. J gave up 5 bases and V 2 bases, and 13 bases lay outside the gene matches. The CDR3 loop reads CASSFERTGAQGNEKLFF. The CDR3 DNA reads as TGCGCCAGCAGCTTCGAGCGGACAGGGGCTCAGGGGAATGAAAAACTGTTTTTT.

This rearrangement joins TRBV29-1 to TRBJ2-3; no definite D call. The CDR3 extends over 15 amino acids. The germline gives CDR1 SQVTM, CDR2 ANQGSEA. Trimming pared 4 bases from V and 0 bases from J, leaving 14 bases between. The CDR3 bases are TGCAGCGTTGTGCCCTGGACCCCTAGCACAGATACGCAGTATTTT. Amino acids: CSVVPWTPSTDTQYF.

This clone came up a few times. The chain joins TRBV29-1 to TRBJ2-1; the D gene is possibly TRBD2 (5 bases). The V end lost 6 bases, the J end lost 9 bases, and 9 bases lay between the germline ends. The CDR3 contains 10 residues. CDR1 SQVTM and CDR2 ANQGSEA come from the germline V gene. This CDR3 reads CSVRDSEQFF. CDR3 sequence (DNA): TGCAGCGTACGGGATTCTGAGCAGTTCTTC.

The gene calls are TRBV28 and TRBJ2-5; TRBD1 agrees at 7 bases. Trimming cost V 9 bases and J 1 base; bases outside gene matches: 5. This CDR3 contains 13 residues. CDR1 is MDHEN, CDR2 SYDVKM, per germline. CDR3 coding DNA: TGTGCCAGTGGGGGACAGCTCCAAGAGACCCAGTACTTC. This codes for CASGGQLQETQYF.

The chain uses TRBV5-1 and TRBJ2-7, with TRBD1 as a possible D gene (6 bases). CDR3 size: 14 residues. V shed 0 bases and J shed 0 bases, with 7 bases lying between them. Germline V gene sequence: CDR1 SGHRS, CDR2 YFSETQ. CDR3 nucleotides: TGCGCCAGCAGCTTGGGGACAGTCTCCTACGAGCAGTACTTC. Translated, it gives CASSLGTVSYEQYF.

The chain combines TRBV5-1 with TRBJ1-4; D is undetermined. CDR1 and CDR2 (germline): SGHRS, YFSETQ. The CDR3 has 16 amino acids. With 2 bases removed from V and 0 bases from J, the gap between germline ends came to 11 bases. As DNA, the CDR3 is TGCGCCAGCAGCTTTGCCCCGACGACAACTAATGAAAAACTGTTTTTT. Translation: CASSFAPTTTNEKLFF. The variable domain in full, with the rest retrieved from reference TRBV5-1 and TRBJ1-4, is KAGVTQTPRYLIKTRGQQVTLSCSPISGHRSVSWYQQTPGQGLQFLFEYFSETQRNKGNFPGRFSGRQFSNSRSEMNVSTLELGDSALYLCASSFAPTTTNEKLFFGSGTQLSVL.

The V call is TRBV10-3, the J call TRBJ2-7; D uncertain. The CDR3 covers 12 residues. V dropped 3 bases and J dropped 2 bases, with 5 bases sitting between them. Germline lookup yields CDR1 ENHRY and CDR2 SYGVKD. The CDR3 DNA reads TGTGCCATCAGTGACAGGCCCTACGAGCAGTACTTC. The encoded protein is CAISDRPYEQYF.